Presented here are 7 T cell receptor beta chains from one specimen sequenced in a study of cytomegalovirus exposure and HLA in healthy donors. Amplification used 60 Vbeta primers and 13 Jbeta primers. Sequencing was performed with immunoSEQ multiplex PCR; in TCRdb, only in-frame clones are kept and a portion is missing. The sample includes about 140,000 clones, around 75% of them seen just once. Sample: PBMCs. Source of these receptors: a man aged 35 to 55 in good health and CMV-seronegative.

CDR3 residues: CASRDGGAYTSRTDTQYF. CDR3 sequence (DNA): TGTGCCAGCCGCGACGGGGGGGCCTATACCTCGCGCACAGATACGCAGTATTTT. V is TRBV7-2 and J is TRBJ2-3, with TRBD2 matching 8 bases. Germline V gives CDR1 SGHTA, CDR2 FQGNSA. This CDR3 is built from 18 residues. V was pared by 8 bases and J by 1 base, with 17 bases of the junction left unmatched.

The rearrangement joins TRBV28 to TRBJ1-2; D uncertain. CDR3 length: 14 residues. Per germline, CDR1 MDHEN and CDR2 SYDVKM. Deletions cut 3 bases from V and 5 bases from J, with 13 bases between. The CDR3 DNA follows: TGTGCCAGCAGTTTGCCGAACGTACAATATGGCTACACCTTC. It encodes CASSLPNVQYGYTF.

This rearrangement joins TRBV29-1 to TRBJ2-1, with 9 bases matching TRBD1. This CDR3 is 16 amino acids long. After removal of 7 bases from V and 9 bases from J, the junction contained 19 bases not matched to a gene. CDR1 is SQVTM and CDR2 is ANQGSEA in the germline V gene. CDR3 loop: CSAPTTGGSTISEQFF. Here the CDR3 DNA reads TGCAGCGCTCCCACCACAGGGGGCTCTACCATTAGTGAGCAGTTCTTC.

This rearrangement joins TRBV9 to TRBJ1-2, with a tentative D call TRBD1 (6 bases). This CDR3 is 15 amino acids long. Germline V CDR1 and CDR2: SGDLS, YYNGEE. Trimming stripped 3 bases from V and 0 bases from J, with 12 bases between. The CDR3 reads CASSGGGPANYGYTF. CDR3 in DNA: TGTGCCAGCAGCGGGGGGGGGCCAGCTAACTATGGCTACACCTTC. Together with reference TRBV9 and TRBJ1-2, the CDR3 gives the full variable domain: DSGVTQTPKHLITATGQRVTLRCSPRSGDLSVYWYQQSLDQGLQFLIQYYNGEERAKGNILERFSAQQFPDLHSELNLSSLELGDSALYFCASSGGGPANYGYTFGSGTRLTVV.

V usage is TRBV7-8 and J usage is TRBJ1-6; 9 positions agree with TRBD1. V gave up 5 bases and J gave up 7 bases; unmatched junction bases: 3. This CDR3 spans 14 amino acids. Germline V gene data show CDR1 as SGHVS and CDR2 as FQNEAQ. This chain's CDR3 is CASSKDRGNSPLHF. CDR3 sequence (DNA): TGTGCCAGCAGCAAGGACAGGGGAAATTCACCCCTCCACTTT.

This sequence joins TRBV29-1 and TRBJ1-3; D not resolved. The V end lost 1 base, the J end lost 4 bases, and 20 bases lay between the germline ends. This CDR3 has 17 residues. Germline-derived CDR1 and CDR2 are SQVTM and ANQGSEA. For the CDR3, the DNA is TGCAGCGTTGAAGGGAACCTCTCCCGGGAACCCGGAAACACCATATATTTT. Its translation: CSVEGNLSREPGNTIYF.

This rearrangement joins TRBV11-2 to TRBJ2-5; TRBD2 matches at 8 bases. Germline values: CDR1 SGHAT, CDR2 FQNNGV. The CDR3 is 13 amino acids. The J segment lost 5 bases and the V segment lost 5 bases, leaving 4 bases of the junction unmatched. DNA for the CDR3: TGTGCCAGCAGCCCGGGACTAGATGAGACCCAGTACTTC. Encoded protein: CASSPGLDETQYF.